Shown below are 21 T cell receptor beta chains from a single sample sequenced in a study of cytomegalovirus exposure and HLA in healthy donors. The repertoire was sequenced with immunoSEQ multiplex PCR; TCRdb's copy has only in-frame clones and lacks some. The sample shows 150,000 to 200,000 clones, about 90% of them seen only once. The source material was PBMCs. Receptors originate from a man in his late teens or twenties in good health and CMV-seropositive.

This chain uses TRBV29-1 with TRBJ1-2; no reliable D call. The CDR3 runs to 13 residues. Germline V lookup: CDR1 SQVTM, CDR2 ANQGSEA. The ends were cut back, 7 bases at V and 4 bases at J, with 16 bases in the middle. CDR3 DNA: TGCAGCGCCATTGGGAGCGCCGGCTATGGCTACACCTTC. It yields the protein CSAIGSAGYGYTF.

The chain employs TRBV6-1 and TRBJ2-6, with 9 bases matching TRBD1. V lost 4 bases to trimming and J lost 0 bases; unmatched junction nucleotides: 7. The CDR3 is made up of 18 amino acids. CDR1 and CDR2 from the germline V gene are MNHNS and SASEGT. The CDR3 nucleotides are TGTGCCAGCAGTGCCCGGACAGGGGTCCTCTCTGGGGCCAACGTCCTGACTTTC. Translation gives CASSARTGVLSGANVLTF.

J is TRBJ2-3 and V is TRBV11-3; 9 bases match TRBD2. V lost 5 bases to trimming and J lost 2 bases; unmatched junction nucleotides: 5. The CDR3 runs 15 residues. Germline CDR1 SGHNT, CDR2 YENEEA. CDR3 nucleotides: TGTGCCAGCAGCCCAAGACTAGCGGTCACAGATACGCAGTATTTT. Translating gives CASSPRLAVTDTQYF.

CDR3 protein: CATSREDGTGAAFF. CDR3 sequence (DNA): TGTGCCACCAGCAGAGAAGACGGGACAGGGGCCGCTTTCTTT. The chain combines TRBV15 with TRBJ1-1; 10 nucleotides align to TRBD1. The germline V gene has CDR1 LNHNV and CDR2 YYDKDF (reference sequence). Germline trimming cut 0 bases from V and 11 bases from J; bases unmatched to any gene: 6. CDR3 length: 14 residues.

The chain employs TRBV2 and TRBJ2-1; TRBD2 is a possible D gene (6 bases). The CDR3 sequence is 15 residues long. The V end lost 6 bases, the J end lost 0 bases, and 12 bases lay between the germline ends. Germline CDR1 and CDR2: SNHLY and FYNNEI. The CDR3 loop is CASSGTESSYNEQFF. CDR3 nucleotides: TGTGCCAGCAGCGGGACTGAGAGCTCCTACAATGAGCAGTTCTTC.

In this sample, this clone turned up a few times. The J gene is TRBJ2-7, the V gene TRBV10-1; 8 nucleotides line up with TRBD1. In germline, CDR1 is WNHNN, CDR2 SYGVQD (reference sequence). The length of the CDR3 is 16 residues. V lost 4 bases, J lost 2 bases, and 10 bases stayed unmatched. The CDR3 region is CASSGMDRAGPYEQYF. DNA for the CDR3: TGCGCCAGCAGTGGAATGGACAGGGCGGGCCCCTACGAGCAGTACTTC.

This chain links TRBV7-8 with TRBJ2-1, with TRBD1 matching 9 bases. V was pared by 5 bases and J by 4 bases, with 6 bases of the junction left unmatched. From germline, CDR1 is SGHVS and CDR2 FQNEAQ. The CDR3 extends over 15 amino acids. The CDR3 nucleotides are TGTGCCAGCAGCGGACCCGGGACAGGGTACAATGAGCAGTTCTTC. It yields the protein CASSGPGTGYNEQFF. Full variable domain (rest looked up from reference TRBV7-8 and TRBJ2-1): GAGVSQSPRYKVAKRGQDVALRCDPISGHVSLFWYQQALGQGPEFLTYFQNEAQLDKSGLPSDRFFAERPEGSVSTLKIQRTQQEDSAVYLCASSGPGTGYNEQFFGPGTRLTVL.

The CDR3 loop reads CASSLVPANYGYTF. CDR3 sequence (DNA): TGTGCCAGCAGCTTAGTGCCGGCTAACTATGGCTACACCTTC. The V call is TRBV11-2, the J call TRBJ1-2; D remains ambiguous. Germline V gene sequence: CDR1 SGHAT, CDR2 FQNNGV. V dropped 1 base and J dropped 0 bases, with 6 bases sitting between them. The CDR3 extends over 14 amino acids.

The rearrangement joins TRBV19 to TRBJ2-1; 11 nucleotides match TRBD2. The CDR3 has 14 amino acids. Germline loops: CDR1 LNHDA, CDR2 SQIVND (reference sequence). V gave up 6 bases and J gave up 5 bases; unmatched junction bases: 3. The CDR3 is CASRTSGNDNEQFF. The CDR3 DNA reads TGTGCCAGTAGGACTAGCGGGAATGACAATGAGCAGTTCTTC.

The V call is TRBV28, the J call TRBJ2-7; TRBD2 matches at 8 bases. CDR1 is MDHEN and CDR2 is SYDVKM in the germline V gene. The CDR3 loop spans 14 amino acids. After removal of 5 bases from V and 2 bases from J, the junction contained 5 bases not matched to a gene. The CDR3: CASSRREGAYEQYF. CDR3 DNA: TGTGCCAGCAGTCGACGGGAGGGGGCCTACGAGCAGTACTTC.

V and J are TRBV6-1 and TRBJ2-2; TRBD2 aligns across 13 bases. Germline V gene sequence: CDR1 MNHNS, CDR2 SASEGT. With 4 bases clipped from V and 6 bases from J, the junction kept 8 bases outside the gene matches. The CDR3 extends over 17 amino acids. CDR3 region: CASSGLAGGVYPGELFF. Written as DNA, the CDR3 is TGTGCCAGCAGTGGACTAGCGGGAGGAGTTTATCCCGGGGAGCTGTTTTTT.

The chain couples TRBV10-3 to TRBJ2-1; D unclear. The V gene's germline CDR1 is ENHRY and CDR2 SYGVKD. The CDR3 length is 14 residues. V shed 4 bases and J shed 4 bases, with 11 bases lying between them. CDR3 region: CAISVNERYNEQFF. Here the CDR3 DNA reads TGTGCCATCAGTGTGAACGAGAGGTACAATGAGCAGTTCTTC.

The chain uses TRBV10-3 and TRBJ1-2; weak D call: TRBD1 (5 bases). Germline loops: CDR1 ENHRY, CDR2 SYGVKD. V lost 7 bases to trimming and J lost 4 bases, with 13 bases between them. The CDR3 consists of 13 residues. In DNA form, the CDR3 reads TGTGCCATCACGCCGACAGTAACCTATGGCTACACCTTC. Translation: CAITPTVTYGYTF.

This clone was counted once. V usage is TRBV11-3 and J usage is TRBJ1-1, with D perhaps TRBD1 (5 bases). The CDR3 is 15 residues long. Trimming pared 4 bases from V and 3 bases from J, leaving 15 bases between. Germline loops: CDR1 SGHNT, CDR2 YENEEA. This CDR3 is CASSYELKGYTEAFF. In DNA, the CDR3 is TGTGCCAGCAGCTACGAGCTGAAGGGGTACACTGAAGCTTTCTTT.

V gene TRBV27 combines with J gene TRBJ2-3; D possibly corresponds to TRBD2 (5 bases). This CDR3 contains 14 residues. Germline CDR1 and CDR2: MNHEY and SMNVEV (reference sequence). V was cut by 3 bases and J by 0 bases, with 7 bases left in between. The CDR3, as DNA: TGTGCCAGCAGTTTCGGCGGGAGCACAGATACGCAGTATTTT. Residues: CASSFGGSTDTQYF.

The gene calls are TRBV28 and TRBJ2-1; 12 bases agree with TRBD2. Germline V CDR1 and CDR2: MDHEN, SYDVKM. This CDR3 comprises 15 residues. Losses at the gene ends were 6 bases for V and 6 bases for J; bases not matched to a gene: 6. Here the CDR3 DNA reads TGTGCCAGCAGGCATCTAGCGGGAGGGGGCAATGAGCAGTTCTTC. The encoded protein is CASRHLAGGGNEQFF.

The chain uses TRBV10-3 and TRBJ2-1; 7 bases are shared with TRBD2. CDR3 length: 14 amino acids. Germline CDR1 and CDR2: ENHRY and SYGVKD. The V gene end was trimmed by 4 bases and the J gene end by 7 bases; junction bases not matched to a gene: 7. CDR3 sequence: CAISGGSVGNEQFF. The CDR3 DNA follows: TGTGCCATCAGTGGCGGGAGTGTGGGGAATGAGCAGTTCTTC.

V gene TRBV28 combines with J gene TRBJ2-5; no clear D gene. V was shortened by 3 bases and J by 1 base, with 15 bases between the two germline ends. Germline CDR1 and CDR2: MDHEN and SYDVKM. This CDR3 has 16 amino acids. As DNA, the CDR3 is TGTGCCAGCAGTTTGCTTTACAAGGAGTCCCAAGAGACCCAGTACTTC. Amino acid sequence: CASSLLYKESQETQYF. The full variable domain, in which reference TRBV28 and TRBJ2-5 provide the parts outside the CDR3, is DVKVTQSSRYLVKRTGEKVFLECVQDMDHENMFWYRQDPGLGLRLIYFSYDVKMKEKGDIPEGYSVSREKKERFSLILESASTNQTSMYLCASSLLYKESQETQYFGPGTRLLVL.

This clone has a single count. V and J are TRBV27 and TRBJ2-6, with a weak D call TRBD1 (5 bases). V was cut by 5 bases and J by 0 bases, with 11 bases left in between. Germline V lookup: CDR1 MNHEY, CDR2 SMNVEV (reference sequence). The CDR3 sequence is 16 residues long. CDR3 bases: TGTGCCAGCAGTCGACAGCCTAGCTCTGGGGCCAACGTCCTGACTTTC. Encoded protein: CASSRQPSSGANVLTF. Full variable domain (missing parts from reference TRBV27 and TRBJ2-6): EAQVTQNPRYLITVTGKKLTVTCSQNMNHEYMSWYRQDPGLGLRQIYYSMNVEVTDKGDVPEGYKVSRKEKRNFPLILESPSPNQTSLYFCASSRQPSSGANVLTFGAGSRLTVL.

CDR3 loop: CATSMRTGPGYGYTF. In DNA, the CDR3 is TGTGCCACCAGCATGCGGACAGGACCGGGATATGGCTACACCTTC. The chain is built from TRBV15 and TRBJ1-2; 7 bases fit TRBD1. CDR3 size: 15 residues. CDR1 LNHNV and CDR2 YYDKDF come from the germline V gene (reference sequence). V shed 4 bases and J 5 bases; nucleotides not matched to a gene: 10.

The chain couples TRBV4-2 to TRBJ1-2; D may be TRBD1 (6 bases). The CDR3 totals 15 residues. The V and J ends lost 0 bases and 3 bases respectively, with 11 bases between them. CDR1 and CDR2 (germline): LGHNA, YNFKEQ. The CDR3 DNA sequence: TGTGCCAGCAGCCAAGATTTGCGGGGGCACTATGGCTACACCTTC. Its translation is CASSQDLRGHYGYTF.